This T cell receptor (beta chain) was identified during a study of technical replicates of blood from several donors. The CDR3 is 16 residues long. The V gene lost 2 bases and the J gene lost 10 bases, with 20 bases spanning the gap. Looked up from germline, CDR1 is MDHEN and CDR2 is SYDVKM. Profiled with immunoSEQ multiplex PCR; TCRdb holds only in-frame clones, not every one. The data contain under 90,000 clones, approximately 94% of them seen just once; the ten biggest clones take up roughly 0.25%. The source of this sequence is a human donor in good health. Sequenced: T cells isolated from PBMCs. The chain couples TRBV28 to TRBJ1-4; the D is unclear. CDR3 sequence reads: CASSLTLNLRGVKLFF. The DNA for the CDR3 is TGTGCCAGCAGTTTAACATTGAATCTACGGGGAGTAAAACTGTTTTTT.